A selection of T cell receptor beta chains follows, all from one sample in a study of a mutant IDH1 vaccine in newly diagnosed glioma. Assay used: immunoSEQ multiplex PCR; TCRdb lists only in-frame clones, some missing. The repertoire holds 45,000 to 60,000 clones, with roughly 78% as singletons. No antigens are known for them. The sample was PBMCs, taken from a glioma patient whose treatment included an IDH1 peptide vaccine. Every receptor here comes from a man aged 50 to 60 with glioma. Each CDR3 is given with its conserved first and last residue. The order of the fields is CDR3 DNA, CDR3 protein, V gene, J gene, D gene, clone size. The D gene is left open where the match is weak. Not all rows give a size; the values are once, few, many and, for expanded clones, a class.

TGTGCCTGGAGTGTTGGTAGCGGGGGTCCCACAGATACGCAGTATTTT	CAWSVGSGGPTDTQYF	TRBV30	TRBJ2-3	TRBD2	.
TGTGCCAGCAGCTTGTTGGGTGGCGGGGGGTCCCAAGAGACCCAGTACTTC	CASSLLGGGGSQETQYF	TRBV5-4	TRBJ2-5	TRBD2	.
TGTGCCAGCAGTGAGGTTACAGGGGGCTCTGGCTACACCTTC	CASSEVTGGSGYTF	TRBV25-1	TRBJ1-2	TRBD1	.
TGCAGCGCCACCCGGGCAGGGACCGAGACCCAGTACTTC	CSATRAGTETQYF	TRBV29-1	TRBJ2-5	.	.
TGTGCCAGCAGCTTAGCGGCTAGCGGGGGCCAAGAGACCCAGTACTTC	CASSLAASGGQETQYF	TRBV7-2	TRBJ2-5	TRBD2	.
TGTGCCAGCTCACCAGGACCGAACACTGAAGCTTTCTTT	CASSPGPNTEAFF	TRBV18	TRBJ1-1	.	few
TGCGCCAGCACCCTGACCCAGGGTTGGGACACTGAAGCTTTCTTT	CASTLTQGWDTEAFF	TRBV5-1	TRBJ1-1	.	.
TGTGCCAGCAGCCCCCTCCCGCCAGGGGGCTACGAGCAGTACTTC	CASSPLPPGGYEQYF	TRBV7-9	TRBJ2-7	TRBD1	.
TGTGCCAGCAAGCGCTCTGGGGCCAACGTCCTGACTTTC	CASKRSGANVLTF	TRBV6-5	TRBJ2-6	.	once
TGTGCCACCAAGATGACAGGCTCTAATCAGCCCCAGCATTTT	CATKMTGSNQPQHF	TRBV15	TRBJ1-5	.	medium-sized
TGTGCCAGCAGCCAAGCCCTAGCGGCTGGCACAGATACGCAGTATTTT	CASSQALAAGTDTQYF	TRBV14	TRBJ2-3	TRBD2	few
TGTGCCAGCAGTTTTGGGGGGGGGCTAACTGAAGCTTTCTTT	CASSFGGGLTEAFF	TRBV27	TRBJ1-1	.	few
TGTGCCTGGACCATGACAGGGAGTCAGTCTGGAAACACCATATATTTT	CAWTMTGSQSGNTIYF	TRBV30	TRBJ1-3	TRBD1	.
TGTGCCAGCAGCCCAGGGGGGGATAATTCACCCCTCCACTTT	CASSPGGDNSPLHF	TRBV9	TRBJ1-6	TRBD1	.
TGTGCCAGGGCTGAAGCTTTCTTT	CARAEAFF	TRBV6-4	TRBJ1-1	.	.
TGTGCCAGCAGTTCTAGCGGGGAGACCCAGTACTTC	CASSSSGETQYF	TRBV6-5	TRBJ2-5	TRBD2	.
TGTGCCTGGAGAGGAAATTACGAGCAGTACTTC	CAWRGNYEQYF	TRBV30	TRBJ2-7	.	.
TGTGCCAGTAGTATCTCCGGGACAGGGCAAGGAAGTCGAGAAGCTTTCTTT	CASSISGTGQGSREAFF	TRBV19	TRBJ1-1	TRBD1	.